Listed here are 4 T cell receptor beta chains from one sample, sequenced in a study of pediatric ulcerative colitis. The data were produced by immunoSEQ multiplex PCR, yet TCRdb's version contains in-frame clones alone and is incomplete. Counted here are tens of thousands of clones, more than 75% occurring once; the ten biggest clones make up approximately 1.5%. Sequencing input: blood. The receptors originated from a boy aged 5-17 years who was a control in a study of pediatric ulcerative colitis.

The chain carries TRBV11-2 and TRBJ2-5; D remains ambiguous. Per the germline V gene, CDR1 is SGHAT and CDR2 is FQNNGV. The germline V and J ends were trimmed by 1 base and 4 bases, with 10 bases remaining between them. CDR3 size: 14 residues. The CDR3 spells CASSLGAGAETQYF. The DNA of the CDR3 is TGTGCCAGCAGCTTAGGGGCCGGTGCAGAGACCCAGTACTTC. Full variable domain (remainder filled in from reference TRBV11-2 and TRBJ2-5): EAGVAQSPRYKIIEKRQSVAFWCNPISGHATLYWYQQILGQGPKLLIQFQNNGVVDDSQLPKDRFSAERLKGVDSTLKIQPAKLEDSAVYLCASSLGAGAETQYFGPGTRLLVL.

The gene calls are TRBV5-1 and TRBJ2-2; weak D call: TRBD1 (5 bases). Germline V gives CDR1 SGHRS, CDR2 YFSETQ. V gave up 3 bases and J gave up 0 bases, with 6 bases separating them. The CDR3 loop spans 14 amino acids. CDR3 loop: CASSSTANTGELFF. The CDR3 bases are TGCGCCAGCAGCTCGACAGCGAACACCGGGGAGCTGTTTTTT. Full variable domain (remainder filled in from reference TRBV5-1 and TRBJ2-2): KAGVTQTPRYLIKTRGQQVTLSCSPISGHRSVSWYQQTPGQGLQFLFEYFSETQRNKGNFPGRFSGRQFSNSRSEMNVSTLELGDSALYLCASSSTANTGELFFGEGSRLTVL.

The CDR3 is CSARGGTPQFF. CDR3 nucleotide sequence: TGCAGTGCTCGGGGCGGGACGCCGCAGTTCTTC. The chain couples TRBV20-1 to TRBJ2-1; the D gene is possibly TRBD2 (6 bases). The CDR3 is 11 residues long. The germline V gene has CDR1 DFQATT and CDR2 SNEGSKA (reference sequence). V was cut by 5 bases and J by 12 bases, with 14 bases left in between.

The V call is TRBV6-1, the J call TRBJ2-6; D unresolved. V lost 1 base to trimming and J lost 0 bases, with 4 bases between them. The germline V gene encodes CDR1 MNHNS and CDR2 SASEGT. The CDR3 contains 15 residues. This chain's CDR3 is CASSEVGSGANVLTF. The CDR3 DNA reads as TGTGCCAGCAGTGAAGTAGGCTCTGGGGCCAACGTCCTGACTTTC.